This T cell receptor (beta chain) is drawn from a study of CD8+ T cells in alopecia areata. Once RNA had been extracted, it was reverse transcribed into cDNA to act as the sequencing template. Sequencing was performed with immunoSEQ multiplex PCR; in TCRdb, only in-frame clones are kept and a portion is missing. The table shows fewer than 250,000 clones, with around two fifths occurring only once. The treatment was: oral pan-JAK inhibitor, 5-10 mg twice daily. There are a few counts of this clone. CDR3 length: 14 amino acids. Germline lookup yields CDR1 GTSNPN and CDR2 SVGIG (reference sequence). V gave up 7 bases and J gave up 14 bases, with 27 bases separating them.

This chain joins TRBV30 and TRBJ2-1, with D possibly matching TRBD2 (6 bases). This clonotype was sampled from a human donor with alopecia areata. Sequenced here: CD4+ T cells sorted from blood, sampled between weeks 30 and 35, from a patient treated with tofacitinib. CDR3 bases: TGTGCCTCGGAGGAGAAACCGGAGGGTGCCACGAAGTTCTTC. This codes for CASEEKPEGATKFF.